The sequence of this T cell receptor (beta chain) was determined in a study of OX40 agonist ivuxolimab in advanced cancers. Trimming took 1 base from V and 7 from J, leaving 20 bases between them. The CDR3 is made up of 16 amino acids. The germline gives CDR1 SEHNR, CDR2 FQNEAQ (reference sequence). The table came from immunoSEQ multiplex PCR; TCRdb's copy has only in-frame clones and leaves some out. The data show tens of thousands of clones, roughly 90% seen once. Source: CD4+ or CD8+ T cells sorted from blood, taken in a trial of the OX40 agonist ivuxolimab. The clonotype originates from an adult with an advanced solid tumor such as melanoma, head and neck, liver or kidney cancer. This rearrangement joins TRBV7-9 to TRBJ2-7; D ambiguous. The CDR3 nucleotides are TGTGCCAGCAGCTTAGAGATAAGGGCCTTTGAGTATGAGCAGTACTTC. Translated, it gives CASSLEIRAFEYEQYF.